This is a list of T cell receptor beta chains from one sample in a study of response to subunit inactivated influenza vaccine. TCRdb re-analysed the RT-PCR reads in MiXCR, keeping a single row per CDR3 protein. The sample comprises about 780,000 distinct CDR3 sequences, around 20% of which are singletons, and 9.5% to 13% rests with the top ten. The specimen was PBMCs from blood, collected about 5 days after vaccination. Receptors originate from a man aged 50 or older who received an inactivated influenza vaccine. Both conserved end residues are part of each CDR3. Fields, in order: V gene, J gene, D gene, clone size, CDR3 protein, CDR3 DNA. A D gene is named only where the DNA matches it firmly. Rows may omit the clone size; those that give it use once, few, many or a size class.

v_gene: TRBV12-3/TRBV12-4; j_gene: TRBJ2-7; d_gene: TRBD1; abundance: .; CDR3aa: CASSPTTGGEQYF; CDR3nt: TGTGCCAGCAGTCCAACGACAGGGGGCGAGCAGTACTTC
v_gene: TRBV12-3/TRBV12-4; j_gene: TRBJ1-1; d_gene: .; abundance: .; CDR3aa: CASSFRGANTEAFF; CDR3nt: TGTGCCAGCAGTTTTCGGGGGGCGAACACTGAAGCTTTCTTT
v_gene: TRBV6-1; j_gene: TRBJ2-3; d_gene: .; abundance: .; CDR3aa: CASKQGDGTDTQYF; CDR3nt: TGTGCCAGCAAACAGGGAGATGGCACAGATACGCAGTATTTT
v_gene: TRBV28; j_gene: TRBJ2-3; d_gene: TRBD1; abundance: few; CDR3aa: CASSNRDRGTDTQYF; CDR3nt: TGTGCCAGCAGTAACCGGGACAGGGGTACAGATACGCAGTATTTT
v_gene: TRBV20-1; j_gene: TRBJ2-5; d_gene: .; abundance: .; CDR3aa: CSARPTVQETQYF; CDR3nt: TGCAGTGCTAGGCCGACAGTCCAAGAGACCCAGTACTTC
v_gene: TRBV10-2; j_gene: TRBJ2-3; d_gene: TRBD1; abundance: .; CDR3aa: CASYPRVTGATDTQYF; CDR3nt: TGCGCCAGCTATCCGAGAGTGACAGGGGCCACAGATACGCAGTATTTT
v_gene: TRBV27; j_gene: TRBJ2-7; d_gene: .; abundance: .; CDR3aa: CASRQNTDSYEQYF; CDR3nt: TGTGCCAGCAGGCAAAACACGGATTCCTACGAGCAGTACTTC
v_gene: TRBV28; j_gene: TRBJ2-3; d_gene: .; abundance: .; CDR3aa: CASSHPTGRASTDTQYF; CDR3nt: TGTGCCAGCAGCCATCCGACAGGGAGGGCTAGCACAGATACGCAGTATTTT
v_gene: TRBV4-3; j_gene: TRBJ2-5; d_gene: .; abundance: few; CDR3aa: CASSQDHEGTQYF; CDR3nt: TGCGCCAGCAGCCAAGATCACGAAGGGACCCAGTACTTC
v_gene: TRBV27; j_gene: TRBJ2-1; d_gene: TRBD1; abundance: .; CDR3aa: CASSSGQGDGYEQFF; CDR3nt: TGTGCCAGCAGTTCGGGACAGGGAGACGGATATGAGCAGTTCTTC
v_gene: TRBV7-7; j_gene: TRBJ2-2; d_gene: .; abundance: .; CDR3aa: CASSLATDAGELFF; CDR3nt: TGTGCTAGCAGCTTAGCGACAGACGCCGGGGAGCTGTTTTTT
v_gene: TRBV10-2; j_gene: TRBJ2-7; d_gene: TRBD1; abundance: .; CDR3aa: CASTLMSGTGDYEQYF; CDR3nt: TGCGCCAGCACCCTCATGTCTGGGACAGGGGACTACGAGCAGTACTTC
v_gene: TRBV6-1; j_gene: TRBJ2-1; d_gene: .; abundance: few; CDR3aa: CASRELHAGWNSEQFF; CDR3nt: TGTGCCAGCAGAGAGCTCCATGCGGGCTGGAACTCTGAGCAGTTCTTC
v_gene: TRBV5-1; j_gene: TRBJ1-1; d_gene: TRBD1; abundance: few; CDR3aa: CASSGTGTNTEAFF; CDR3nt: TGCGCCAGCAGCGGGACAGGAACGAACACTGAAGCTTTCTTT
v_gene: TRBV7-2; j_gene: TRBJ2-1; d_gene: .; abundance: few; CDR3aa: CASSSSAVPNEQFF; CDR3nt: TGTGCCAGCAGCTCAAGCGCAGTCCCAAATGAGCAGTTCTTC
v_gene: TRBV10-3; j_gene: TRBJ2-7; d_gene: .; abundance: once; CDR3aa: CAISERGARPYEQYF; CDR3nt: TGTGCCATCAGTGAGCGGGGGGCCCGTCCCTACGAGCAGTACTTC
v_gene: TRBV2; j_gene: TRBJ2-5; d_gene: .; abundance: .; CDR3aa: CATKSRGLQETQYF; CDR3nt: TGTGCCACCAAAAGCCGGGGGCTGCAAGAGACCCAGTACTTC
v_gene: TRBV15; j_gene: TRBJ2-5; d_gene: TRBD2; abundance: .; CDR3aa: CATSREGLAGETQYF; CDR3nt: TGTGCCACCAGCAGAGAAGGGCTAGCGGGAGAGACCCAGTACTTC
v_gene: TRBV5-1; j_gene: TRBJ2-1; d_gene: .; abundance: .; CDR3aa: CASSVQGTSLNNEQFF; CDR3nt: TGCGCCAGCAGCGTACAGGGTACGTCCCTTAACAATGAGCAGTTCTTC
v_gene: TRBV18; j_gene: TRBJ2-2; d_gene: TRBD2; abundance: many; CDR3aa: CASSPRDGLATGELFF; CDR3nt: TGTGCCAGCTCACCACGGGATGGACTAGCTACCGGGGAGCTGTTTTTT
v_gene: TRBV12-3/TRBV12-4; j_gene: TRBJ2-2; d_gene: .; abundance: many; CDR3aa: CASSIGTGELFF; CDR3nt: TGTGCCAGCAGTATCGGAACCGGGGAGCTGTTTTTT
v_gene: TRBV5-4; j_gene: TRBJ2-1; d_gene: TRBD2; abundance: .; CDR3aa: CASSRGDGHHNEQFF; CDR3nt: TGTGCCAGCAGCCGGGGGGACGGACATCACAATGAGCAGTTCTTC
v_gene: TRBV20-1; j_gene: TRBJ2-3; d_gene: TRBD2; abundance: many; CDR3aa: CSGGTSGRQDTQYF; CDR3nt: TGCAGTGGAGGGACTAGCGGGAGACAAGATACGCAGTATTTT
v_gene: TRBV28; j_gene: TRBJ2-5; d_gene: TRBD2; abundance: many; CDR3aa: CASKGLAGVETQYF; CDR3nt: TGTGCCAGCAAGGGACTAGCGGGAGTAGAGACCCAGTACTTC
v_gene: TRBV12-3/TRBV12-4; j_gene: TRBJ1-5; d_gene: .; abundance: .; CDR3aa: CASSQGNGQPQHF; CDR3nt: TGTGCCAGCAGTCAGGGGAACGGACAGCCCCAGCATTTT
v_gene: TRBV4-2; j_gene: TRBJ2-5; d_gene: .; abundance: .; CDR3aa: CASSPSWGGRSDLVKTQYF; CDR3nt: TGTGCCAGCAGCCCCTCCTGGGGGGGGCGCTCGGATCTCGTGAAGACCCAGTACTTC
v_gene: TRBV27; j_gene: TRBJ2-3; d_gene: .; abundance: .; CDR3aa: CASSTTGMPPLGTQYF; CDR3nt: TGTGCCAGCAGTACAACCGGGATGCCCCCACTTGGGACGCAGTATTTT
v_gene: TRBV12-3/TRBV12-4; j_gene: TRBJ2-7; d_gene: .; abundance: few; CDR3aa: CASSGGLAVPEQYF; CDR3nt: TGTGCCAGCAGTGGAGGTCTAGCCGTTCCCGAGCAGTACTTC
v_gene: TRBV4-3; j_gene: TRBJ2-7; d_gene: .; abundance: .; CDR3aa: CASSQEKFFPLYEQYF; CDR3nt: TGCGCCAGCAGCCAAGAAAAATTCTTCCCCCTTTACGAGCAGTACTTC
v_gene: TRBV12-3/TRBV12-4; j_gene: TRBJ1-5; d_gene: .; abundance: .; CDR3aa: CASSYTGSQPQHF; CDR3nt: TGTGCCAGCAGTTATACAGGGTCCCAGCCCCAGCATTTT
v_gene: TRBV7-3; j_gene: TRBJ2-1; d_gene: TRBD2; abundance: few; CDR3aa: CASSLLTSGQNNEQFF; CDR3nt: TGTGCCAGCAGCTTATTGACTAGCGGGCAAAACAATGAGCAGTTCTTC
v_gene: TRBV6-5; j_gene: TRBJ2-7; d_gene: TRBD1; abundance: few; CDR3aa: CASSNDRGRYF; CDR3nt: TGTGCCAGCAGTAATGACAGGGGCCGGTACTTC
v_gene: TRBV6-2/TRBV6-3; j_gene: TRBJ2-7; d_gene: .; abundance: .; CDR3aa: CASSYMAAYEQYF; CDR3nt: TGTGCCAGCAGTTATATGGCGGCCTACGAGCAGTACTTC
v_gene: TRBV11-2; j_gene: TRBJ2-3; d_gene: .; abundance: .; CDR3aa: CASSYGRNTQYF; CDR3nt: TGTGCCAGCAGTTACGGGCGAAATACGCAGTATTTT
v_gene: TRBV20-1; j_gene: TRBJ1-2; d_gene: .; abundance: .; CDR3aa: CSARSQTDYNYGYTF; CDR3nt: TGCAGTGCTAGATCACAGACAGATTATAACTATGGCTACACCTTC
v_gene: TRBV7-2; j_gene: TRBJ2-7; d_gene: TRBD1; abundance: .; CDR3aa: CASSFGNRGSEQYF; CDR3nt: TGTGCCAGCAGCTTCGGTAACAGGGGCAGCGAGCAGTACTTC
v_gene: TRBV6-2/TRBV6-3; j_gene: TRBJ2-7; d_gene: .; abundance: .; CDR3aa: CASSYYLYEQYF; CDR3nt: TGTGCCAGCAGTTACTATCTTTACGAGCAGTACTTC
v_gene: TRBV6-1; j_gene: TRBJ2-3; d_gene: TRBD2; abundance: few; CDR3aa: CASGLRAAGDTDTQYF; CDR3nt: TGTGCCAGCGGCCTTCGGGCAGCGGGGGACACAGATACGCAGTATTTT
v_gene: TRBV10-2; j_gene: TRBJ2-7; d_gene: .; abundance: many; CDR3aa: CASPTSGTAGLYEQYF; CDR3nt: TGCGCCAGCCCAACAAGCGGGACAGCGGGCCTTTACGAGCAGTACTTC
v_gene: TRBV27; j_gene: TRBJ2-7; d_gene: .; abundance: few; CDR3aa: CASSLSSIYEQYF; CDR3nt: TGTGCCAGCAGTTTATCGAGTATCTACGAGCAGTACTTC
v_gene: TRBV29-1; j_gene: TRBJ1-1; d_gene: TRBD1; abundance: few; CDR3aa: CSAGGQGSFF; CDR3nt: TGCAGCGCTGGGGGACAGGGATCTTTCTTT
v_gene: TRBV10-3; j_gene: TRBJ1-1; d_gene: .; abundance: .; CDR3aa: CAISEFVRGPNTEAFF; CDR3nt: TGTGCCATCAGTGAGTTCGTCAGGGGCCCGAACACTGAAGCTTTCTTT
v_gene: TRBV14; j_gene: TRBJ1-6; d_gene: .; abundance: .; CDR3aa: CASSRHRDERNSPLHF; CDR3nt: TGTGCCAGCAGCCGTCACAGGGACGAAAGAAATTCACCCCTCCACTTT
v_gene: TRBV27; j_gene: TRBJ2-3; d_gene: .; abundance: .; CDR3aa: CASSLFVSSTDTQYF; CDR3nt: TGTGCCAGCAGTTTATTTGTTTCTAGCACAGATACGCAGTATTTT
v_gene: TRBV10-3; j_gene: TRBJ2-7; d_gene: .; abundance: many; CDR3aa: CAIRVDMGYEQYF; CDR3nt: TGTGCCATCAGGGTTGACATGGGCTACGAGCAGTACTTC
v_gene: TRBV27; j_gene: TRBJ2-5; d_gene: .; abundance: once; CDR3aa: CASSLFGVRETQYF; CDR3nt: TGTGCCAGCAGTTTATTCGGGGTCCGGGAGACCCAGTACTTC
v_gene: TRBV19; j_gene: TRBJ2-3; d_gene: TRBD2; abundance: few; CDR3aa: CASSIEGRADTQYF; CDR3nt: TGTGCCAGTAGTATAGAAGGGAGGGCAGATACGCAGTATTTT
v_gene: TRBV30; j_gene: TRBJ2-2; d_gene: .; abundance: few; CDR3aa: CAWTREIGELFF; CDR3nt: TGTGCCTGGACCAGGGAGATCGGGGAGCTGTTTTTT
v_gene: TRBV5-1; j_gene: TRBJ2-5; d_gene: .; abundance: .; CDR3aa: CASSLYVQETQYF; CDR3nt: TGCGCCAGCAGCCTTTACGTCCAAGAGACCCAGTACTTC
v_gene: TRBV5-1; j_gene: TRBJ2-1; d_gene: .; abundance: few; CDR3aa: CASRQTSLGNEQFF; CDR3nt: TGCGCCAGCAGGCAGACCTCCTTGGGCAATGAGCAGTTCTTC
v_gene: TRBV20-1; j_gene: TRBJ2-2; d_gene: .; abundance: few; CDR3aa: CSARDAGKANTGELFF; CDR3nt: TGCAGTGCTAGAGATGCGGGAAAAGCGAACACCGGGGAGCTGTTTTTT
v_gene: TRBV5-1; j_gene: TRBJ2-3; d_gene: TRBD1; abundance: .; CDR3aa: CASSLDGQGSDTQYF; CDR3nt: TGCGCCAGCAGCTTGGATGGACAGGGGTCAGATACGCAGTATTTT
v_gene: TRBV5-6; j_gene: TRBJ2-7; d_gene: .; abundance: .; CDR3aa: CASSLVDANYEQYF; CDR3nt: TGTGCCAGCAGCTTGGTGGACGCCAACTACGAGCAGTACTTC
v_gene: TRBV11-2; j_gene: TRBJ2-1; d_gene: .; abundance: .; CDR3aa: CASRTAGYNEQFF; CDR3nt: TGTGCCAGCAGAACCGCAGGGTACAATGAGCAGTTCTTC
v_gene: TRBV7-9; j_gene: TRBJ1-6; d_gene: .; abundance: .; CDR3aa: CASSLGAGTRFNSLHF; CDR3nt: TGTGCCAGCAGCTTAGGGGCCGGGACGCGATTCAATTCCCTCCACTTT
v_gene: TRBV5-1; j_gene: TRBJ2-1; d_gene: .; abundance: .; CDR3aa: CASSPQGGRTYNEQFF; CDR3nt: TGCGCCAGCAGCCCTCAAGGTGGGAGGACTTACAATGAGCAGTTCTTC